Listed below are T cell receptor beta chains from one sample, sequenced in a study of graft-versus-host responses after intestinal transplantation. Assay: immunoSEQ multiplex PCR; the TCRdb copy retains only in-frame clones and omits some. The table records 45,000 to 60,000 clones, over 90% of them present only once. Their antigen targets remain unknown. The sample here was unstimulated CD4+ T cells sorted from spleen or lymph node cells, taken before transplant. Receptors were obtained from a human donor who was the organ donor for an intestinal transplant. Both conserved end residues are part of each CDR3. The D gene is left open where the match is weak. Clone size, where shown, is once, few, many, or a class for clones that have expanded.

d_call	clone_size	v_call	j_call	cdr3_nt	cdr3_aa
.	.	TRBV6-4	TRBJ2-7	TGTGCCAGCAGTGGGGACGCCTACGAGCAGTACTTC	CASSGDAYEQYF
TRBD2	.	TRBV6-1	TRBJ2-1	TGTGCCAGCAGTGTCCATGGACTAGCGGAAGACAATGAGCAGTTCTTC	CASSVHGLAEDNEQFF
.	once	TRBV6-1	TRBJ2-7	TGTGCCAGCACTCCGGAACAGAACCCATTCTACGAGCAGTACTTC	CASTPEQNPFYEQYF
.	.	TRBV7-2	TRBJ2-6	TGTGCCAGCAGCTTATGGCGAGGCGCTGGGGCCAACGTCCTGACTTTC	CASSLWRGAGANVLTF
.	.	TRBV7-2	TRBJ1-2	TGTGCCAGCCGGGGGGACCGAGCCCCGGGGGGCTACACCTTC	CASRGDRAPGGYTF
.	.	TRBV28	TRBJ1-1	TGTGCCAGCAGTTCCATAAGGGGGGGGTCTGCTGAAGCTTTCTTT	CASSSIRGGSAEAFF
.	once	TRBV28	TRBJ1-2	TGTGCCAGCAGGATCTCCGCCAGCGTTCCGTATGGCTACACCTTC	CASRISASVPYGYTF
TRBD1	.	TRBV7-2	TRBJ1-1	TGTGCCAGCAGCCGACAGGGGAACACTGAAGCTTTCTTT	CASSRQGNTEAFF
.	once	TRBV7-2	TRBJ2-7	TGTGCCAGCAGCCCGGAAGGCTCCTACGAGCAGTACTTC	CASSPEGSYEQYF
.	.	TRBV7-2	TRBJ2-7	TGTGCCAGCAGCTCCGGTAGCGTCGGAATCTACGAGCAGTACTTC	CASSSGSVGIYEQYF
.	.	TRBV11-3	TRBJ2-3	TGTGCCAGCAGCTTGGGCCTTTCCACAGATACGCAGTATTTT	CASSLGLSTDTQYF
.	once	TRBV28	TRBJ1-1	TGTGCCAGCAGTCACTCAGGTCTGGACCTGAACACTGAAGCTTTCTTT	CASSHSGLDLNTEAFF
TRBD1	.	TRBV6-5	TRBJ1-2	TGTGCCAGCAGTTACTCGCTACAGGGGTGGGGCTACACCTTC	CASSYSLQGWGYTF
.	.	TRBV30	TRBJ2-7	TGTGCCTGGAGTCAAGGACAGTACTCAGGATACGAGCAGTACTTC	CAWSQGQYSGYEQYF
.	.	TRBV14	TRBJ2-3	TGTGCCAGCAGCCAGGCCGGGGGTGCGGATACGCAGTATTTT	CASSQAGGADTQYF
TRBD1	.	TRBV7-9	TRBJ1-2	TGTGCCAGCAGCTTACAGACAGGGGGCTTTGGCTACACCTTC	CASSLQTGGFGYTF
TRBD2	.	TRBV4-2	TRBJ2-5	TGTGCCAGCAGCCATTCCGGGACTAGCGGGATAGAGACCCAGTACTTC	CASSHSGTSGIETQYF
.	.	TRBV20-1	TRBJ2-1	TGCAGTGCTTGGGGGCATGAGCAGTTCTTC	CSAWGHEQFF
TRBD2	.	TRBV9	TRBJ2-3	TGTGCCAGCAGCGTAGGGAGCGGGAGTGGGGCAGATACGCAGTATTTT	CASSVGSGSGADTQYF
.	few	TRBV19	TRBJ1-4	TGTGCCAGTAGTTCTTTTAGGGAGAGTGAAAAACTGTTTTTT	CASSSFRESEKLFF
.	.	TRBV2	TRBJ1-2	TGTGCCAGCAGTGAAGGTTTTGGCTACACCTTC	CASSEGFGYTF
TRBD2	.	TRBV19	TRBJ2-1	TGTGCCAGTAGTATTGGGACTAGCGGGAGAGCTTGGGGTGAGCAGTTCTTC	CASSIGTSGRAWGEQFF
TRBD2	.	TRBV10-2	TRBJ2-7	TGCGCCAGCAGGTTAGCGGGAGCCCAACCCTACGAGCAGTACTTC	CASRLAGAQPYEQYF
.	.	TRBV4-3	TRBJ2-2	TGCGCCAGCAGCGAAAGTCCCCGGGGCGGGGAGCTGTTTTTT	CASSESPRGGELFF
.	few	TRBV6-1	TRBJ1-2	TGTGCCAGCAGTGTCCAGGGAACCTATGGCTACACCTTC	CASSVQGTYGYTF
TRBD2	.	TRBV2	TRBJ2-3	TGTGCCAGCAGACTAGCGGGAGATACGCAGTATTTT	CASRLAGDTQYF
.	.	TRBV10-3	TRBJ1-1	TGTGCCATCAGTAGGGATAGGGTAGGGTCTTACACTGAAGCTTTCTTT	CAISRDRVGSYTEAFF
.	few	TRBV7-2	TRBJ1-4	TGTGCCAGCAGCTTTAGGGGGTTTAATGAAAAACTGTTTTTT	CASSFRGFNEKLFF
TRBD1	.	TRBV28	TRBJ2-1	TGTGCCAGCAGTTCACAGGGGGGAATTTATCATGAGCAGTTCTTC	CASSSQGGIYHEQFF
.	.	TRBV9	TRBJ2-1	TGTGCCAGCAGCAGTGGACAGCTCAATGAGCAGTTCTTC	CASSSGQLNEQFF
.	.	TRBV11-2	TRBJ1-5	TGTGCCAGCAGCTTAGACAGGGGAGGGAATAGCAATCAGCCCCAGCATTTT	CASSLDRGGNSNQPQHF
.	.	TRBV19	TRBJ2-5	TGTGCCAGTAGTATAGCGGGAGAGACCCAGTACTTC	CASSIAGETQYF
TRBD2	.	TRBV12-5	TRBJ2-1	TGTGCTAGTGGTTTTACTAGCGGGAGCTACAATGAGCAGTTCTTC	CASGFTSGSYNEQFF